A single sample is the source of the 14 T cell receptor beta chains below, sequenced in a study of shared clonotypes between healthy human individuals. Measured with immunoSEQ multiplex PCR; TCRdb has only the in-frame clones, and not every one. The sample consists of 2 million to 3 million clones, roughly 93% of them appearing once. The sequenced material came from naive CD4+ T cells from PBMCs. As for subset: CD45RA+ positively selected. The origin of the receptors is a man younger than 30 in good health. Some clones in this sample may be carry-over from other donors' samples.

The chain carries TRBV9 and TRBJ2-1; D perhaps matches TRBD2 (6 bases). The ends were cut back, 3 bases at V and 5 bases at J, with 24 bases in the middle. The V gene's germline CDR1 is SGDLS and CDR2 YYNGEE. This CDR3 spans 18 amino acids. The CDR3 DNA is TGTGCCAGCAGCGAACCCTCCGAAACCGGGACTTACCACAATGAGCAGTTCTTC. It encodes CASSEPSETGTYHNEQFF.

This clone turned up a few times. The chain recombines TRBV4-2 with TRBJ1-1; 11 positions match TRBD1. Germline V gives CDR1 LGHNA, CDR2 YNFKEQ. The CDR3 length is 14 residues. After removal of 3 bases from V and 4 bases from J, the junction contained 1 base not matched to a gene. This CDR3 is CASSHGTGGTEAFF. CDR3 DNA: TGTGCCAGCAGCCACGGGACAGGGGGCACTGAAGCTTTCTTT.

In its sample, this clone was seen once. The germline gene is not matched at one end of the junction; a read error may be the cause. The gene calls are TRBV5-1 and TRBJ1-1; the match to TRBD1 covers 8 bases. The CDR3 has 13 residues. The germline V gene encodes CDR1 SGHRS and CDR2 YFSETQ. The CDR3 here is CASSPTGGGETFF. In DNA form, the CDR3 reads TGCGCCAGCAGCCCTACAGGGGGTGGTGAAACTTTCTTT.

The chain has TRBV6-8 and TRBJ1-1, with 9 bases aligning to TRBD1. The CDR3 totals 15 residues. CDR1 and CDR2 from the germline V gene are MNHGY and SAAAGT. The V segment lost 8 bases and the J segment 0 bases; nucleotides outside the gene matches: 7. The CDR3 DNA sequence: TGTGCCAGCGGTAAGGGACAGGGCTTGAACACTGAAGCTTTCTTT. Amino acid sequence: CASGKGQGLNTEAFF.

The CDR3 nucleotides are TGTGCTGGCTCCTGGGGACAGGGAAATGGCTACACCTTC. Its protein is CAGSWGQGNGYTF. The V call is TRBV6-1, the J call TRBJ1-2, with TRBD1 identical over 9 bases. The germline V gene encodes CDR1 MNHNS and CDR2 SASEGT. This CDR3 is 13 amino acids long.

The J gene is TRBJ2-5, the V gene TRBV28; D is ambiguous. The J call may not be correct, given that the DNA end is closer to TRBJ2-7. Germline CDR1 reads MDHEN; CDR2 reads SYDVKM. There are 12 residues in the CDR3. The CDR3 reads CASRETSYEQYF. The CDR3 DNA reads as TGTGCCAGCAGAGAGACCTCCTACGAGCAGTACTTC.

This chain joins TRBV28 and TRBJ2-1; D call uncertain. The CDR3 is 12 residues long. V lost 5 bases, J lost 4 bases, and 6 bases lay in between. Germline CDR1 reads MDHEN; CDR2 reads SYDVKM. CDR3 residues: CASSERYNEQFF. Here the CDR3 DNA reads TGTGCCAGCAGTGAAAGGTACAATGAGCAGTTCTTC.

V and J are TRBV28 and TRBJ1-4; D perhaps matches TRBD1 (5 bases). Germline values: CDR1 MDHEN, CDR2 SYDVKM. The CDR3 is made up of 16 amino acids. V dropped 4 bases and J dropped 0 bases, with 12 bases sitting between them. The CDR3 region has the DNA TGTGCCAGCAGTTACTGGGGACGGGCAACTAATGAAAAACTGTTTTTT. Translated: CASSYWGRATNEKLFF.

V gene TRBV5-4 combines with J gene TRBJ1-1; the D is unclear. The CDR3 totals 14 residues. Trimming removed 4 bases from V and 5 bases from J, with 15 bases in between. Germline values: CDR1 SGHNT, CDR2 YYREEE (reference sequence). The chain's CDR3 is CASSPSKSGTEAFF. DNA for the CDR3: TGTGCCAGCAGCCCGTCGAAGTCGGGGACTGAAGCTTTCTTT.

The chain is built from TRBV5-1 and TRBJ2-2; D assignment may be TRBD1 or TRBD2 (5 bases each). The germline CDR1 and CDR2 sequences are SGHRS and YFSETQ. The CDR3 is 16 amino acids. V was cut by 3 bases and J by 2 bases, with 14 bases left in between. The DNA of the CDR3 is TGCGCCAGCAGCTGGGGGTGGCAATCTAACACCGGGGAGCTGTTTTTT. Its protein product is CASSWGWQSNTGELFF. Full variable domain (remainder filled in from reference TRBV5-1 and TRBJ2-2): KAGVTQTPRYLIKTRGQQVTLSCSPISGHRSVSWYQQTPGQGLQFLFEYFSETQRNKGNFPGRFSGRQFSNSRSEMNVSTLELGDSALYLCASSWGWQSNTGELFFGEGSRLTVL.

The genes are TRBV7-9 and TRBJ2-1; TRBD1 agrees at 10 bases. Germline V gene data show CDR1 as SEHNR and CDR2 as FQNEAQ (reference sequence). The J segment lost 6 bases and the V segment lost 4 bases, leaving 6 bases of the junction unmatched. The CDR3 consists of 15 residues. The CDR3 sequence is CASSSSGTGVNEQFF. For the CDR3, the DNA is TGTGCCAGCAGCTCTTCCGGGACAGGGGTCAATGAGCAGTTCTTC.

The chain couples TRBV11-2 to TRBJ2-6; no clear D gene. Germline CDR1 is SGHAT and CDR2 is FQNNGV. V was shortened by 5 bases and J by 1 base, with 6 bases between the two germline ends. This CDR3 has 14 residues. CDR3 bases: TGTGCCAGCAGCGCCATGTCTGGGGCCAACGTCCTGACTTTC. Protein product: CASSAMSGANVLTF.

This sequence joins TRBV7-3 and TRBJ2-2; D is possibly TRBD2 (5 bases). This CDR3 has 13 residues. V lost 8 bases, J lost 10 bases, and 17 bases lay in between. Germline V gene lookup returns CDR1 SGHTA and CDR2 FQGTGA. CDR3 residues: CASSPGPREELFF. DNA for the CDR3: TGTGCCAGCTCTCCGGGCCCCCGGGAGGAGCTGTTTTTT.

This chain joins TRBV5-1 and TRBJ2-5, with 12 bases that match TRBD2. With the DNA end fitting TRBJ2-7 better, the J assignment may be wrong. CDR1 SGHRS and CDR2 YFSETQ come from the germline V gene. The CDR3 consists of 15 residues. CDR3: CASSLASGRAYEQYF. DNA of the CDR3: TGCGCCAGCAGCTTGGCTAGCGGGAGGGCCTACGAGCAGTACTTC.